Below are 8 T cell receptor beta chains sequenced from a single sample in a study of technical replicates of blood from a handful of donors. Produced via immunoSEQ multiplex PCR; TCRdb's table is partial and in-frame only. The sample consists of almost 70,000 clones, approximately 89% of them appearing once. Sample: PBMCs. Source of these receptors: a human donor in good health. Some clones in this sample may be carry-over from other donors' samples.

In its sample, this clone was seen once. V is TRBV19 and J is TRBJ1-5; tentative D call: TRBD1 (6 bases). The V gene's germline CDR1 is LNHDA and CDR2 SQIVND (reference sequence). Trimming stripped 3 bases from V and 4 bases from J, with 10 bases between. This CDR3 is built from 14 residues. CDR3 sequence: CASSIKTGNQPQHF. The CDR3 coding sequence is TGTGCCAGTAGTATCAAAACAGGGAATCAGCCCCAGCATTTT.

This rearrangement joins TRBV2 to TRBJ2-1; the match to TRBD2 covers 11 bases. Germline CDR1 reads SNHLY; CDR2 reads FYNNEI. CDR3 length equals 14 residues. V dropped 4 bases and J dropped 5; count of bases not matched to a gene: 1. The CDR3 bases are TGTGCCAGCAGTGGGGGACTAGCGGACAATGAGCAGTTCTTC. It codes for CASSGGLADNEQFF.

This chain joins TRBV9 and TRBJ2-7; 8 nucleotides agree with TRBD1. Germline-derived CDR1 and CDR2 are SGDLS and YYNGEE. This CDR3 spans 14 amino acids. With V trimmed by 4 bases and J by 1 base, 4 bases remained unmatched. The CDR3 nucleotides are TGTGCCAGCAGCCTCCGGACAGGGTCCTACGAGCAGTACTTC. This encodes CASSLRTGSYEQYF.

This chain joins TRBV5-5 and TRBJ2-3, with 7 bases lining up with TRBD1. The CDR3 contains 15 residues. V gave up 4 bases and J gave up 0 bases; unmatched junction bases: 5. In germline, CDR1 is SGHKS, CDR2 YYEKEE (reference sequence). The CDR3, as DNA: TGTGCCAGCAGCCGGGGACAGCCTAGCACAGATACGCAGTATTTT. Its translation is CASSRGQPSTDTQYF.

This clone was detected once. The chain recombines TRBV4-2 with TRBJ2-1, with 11 bases aligning to TRBD2. Germline assignment: CDR1 LGHNA and CDR2 YNFKEQ. The CDR3 loop spans 18 amino acids. With 1 base clipped from V and 4 bases from J, the junction kept 9 bases outside the gene matches. For the CDR3, the DNA is TGTGCCAGCAGCCAAGTCGCAGGGACTAGCGGCAAGTACAATGAGCAGTTCTTC. Protein sequence: CASSQVAGTSGKYNEQFF.

The chain has TRBV4-3 and TRBJ2-1; a weak D match, TRBD2 (6 bases). The CDR3 contains 15 residues. The germline CDR1 and CDR2 sequences are LGHNA and YSLEER. With 8 bases removed from V and 0 bases from J, the gap between germline ends came to 14 bases. This chain's CDR3 is CASSPGVSSYNEQFF. The CDR3 nucleotides read TGCGCCAGCTCGCCGGGGGTAAGCTCCTACAATGAGCAGTTCTTC.

In its sample, this clone was seen many times. The V gene is TRBV7-2, the J gene TRBJ1-1; no firm D call. Trimming shortened V by 5 bases and J by 3 bases, and 4 bases separated the two germline ends. The CDR3 spans 11 residues. The germline CDR1 and CDR2 sequences are SGHTA and FQGNSA. The CDR3 region has the DNA TGTGCCAGCAGCCTTCACACTGAAGCTTTCTTT. This translates into CASSLHTEAFF.

This clone was seen just once. The chain is built from TRBV28 and TRBJ1-2; D not resolved. With 5 bases removed from V and 7 bases from J, the gap between germline ends came to 11 bases. The V gene's germline CDR1 is MDHEN and CDR2 SYDVKM. The CDR3 length is 12 residues. CDR3 sequence: CASSLLEGGYTF. CDR3 DNA sequence: TGTGCCAGCAGTCTCCTGGAGGGTGGCTACACCTTC.